Following are 3 T cell receptor beta chains from one sample sequenced in a study of technical replicates of blood from four donors. TCRdb keeps only in-frame clones here, not all; method: immunoSEQ multiplex PCR. The sample gives under 95,000 clones, 92% of which show up once; 0.42% is in the top ten. Sequencing was carried out using T cells isolated from PBMCs. These receptors originate from a human donor in good health.

CDR3 in DNA: TGTGCCAGCAGCTTAATCGGTAGCGGGAGAGGAGAGCAGTTCTTC. It specifies CASSLIGSGRGEQFF. The genes are TRBV7-3 and TRBJ2-1, with 9 bases identical to TRBD2. After removal of 1 base from V and 10 bases from J, the junction contained 8 bases not matched to a gene. CDR1 and CDR2 from the germline V gene are SGHTA and FQGTGA. The CDR3 runs to 15 residues.

The chain is built from TRBV6-5 and TRBJ1-2, with 7 bases identical to TRBD1. With 5 bases clipped from V and 4 bases from J, the junction kept 4 bases outside the gene matches. This CDR3 region has 13 residues. From germline, CDR1 is MNHEY and CDR2 SVGAGI. The CDR3 region has the DNA TGTGCCAGCAGTAAGGGACAGACCTATGGCTACACCTTC. Translating it yields CASSKGQTYGYTF.

This clone was seen only once. The V and J genes are TRBV27 and TRBJ2-7; 9 bases fit TRBD2. Unmatched junction bases numbered 1, after V lost 2 bases and J lost 5 bases. The V gene's germline CDR1 is MNHEY and CDR2 SMNVEV (reference sequence). The CDR3 covers 13 residues. The CDR3 protein is CASSLIAGDEQYF. In nucleotides, the CDR3 is TGTGCCAGCAGTTTAATAGCGGGAGACGAGCAGTACTTC.